This entry lists 16 T cell receptor beta chains sequenced from one sample in a study of glioma-infiltrating T cells. Amplification of TCR alpha and beta CDR3 regions from RNA used iRepertoire nested multiplex PCR. TCRdb analysed the multiplex PCR reads with MiXCR anew, one entry per CDR3 protein. This sample carries 2,800 or so distinct CDR3 sequences, around a third of them seen once, and the ten largest clones take under 7.5%. The sample consisted of glioma tissue, nonneoplastic brain tissue, or PBMCs (not recorded which). These receptors were obtained from a human donor with low-grade glioma or glioblastoma, undergoing nonglioma brain surgery, or in good health (not recorded which).

This clonotype has just a few counts. This chain links TRBV6-5 with TRBJ1-2; D call uncertain. The CDR3 contains 14 residues. V gave up 6 bases and J gave up 7 bases, with 18 bases separating them. Looked up from germline, CDR1 is MNHEY and CDR2 is SVGAGI. CDR3 amino acids: CASSQMSKGGGYTF. Written as DNA, the CDR3 is TGTGCCAGCAGCCAAATGTCCAAGGGAGGTGGCTACACCTTC.

Sample share makes this clonotype medium-sized (0.01 to 0.1%). The CDR3 DNA follows: TGTGCCAGCTCACCATCGGACAAAAACACTGAAGCTTTCTTT. Protein product: CASSPSDKNTEAFF. The chain has TRBV18 and TRBJ1-1; D might be TRBD1 (5 bases). This CDR3 contains 14 residues. V was cut by 2 bases and J by 2 bases, with 9 bases left in between. Looked up from germline, CDR1 is KGHSH and CDR2 is LQKENI.

This clonotype is medium-sized by share. The rearrangement uses TRBV7-8 and TRBJ1-5, with D possibly TRBD1 on 6 matching bases. The CDR3 extends over 16 amino acids. Germline CDR1 SGHVS, CDR2 FQNEAQ. The V end was cut by 5 bases, the J end by 2 bases, with 16 bases between. CDR3 nucleotide sequence: TGTGCCAGCAGCCCTGGGGGGGCAAGAGGCAATCAGCCCCAGCATTTT. As protein: CASSPGGARGNQPQHF.

This clonotype rates as medium-sized. The V call is TRBV4-1, the J call TRBJ1-1; tentative D call: TRBD1 (6 bases). The CDR3 sequence is 15 residues long. With 4 bases removed from V and 5 bases from J, the gap between germline ends came to 17 bases. The germline V gene encodes CDR1 MGHRA and CDR2 YSYEKL. The CDR3 nucleotides are TGCGCCAGCAGCCGACCTATCAGGGGAGAAACTGAAGCTTTCTTT. Encoded protein: CASSRPIRGETEAFF.

Sample share makes this clonotype medium-sized (0.01 to 0.1%). This chain joins TRBV27 and TRBJ2-1; tentative D call: TRBD2 (6 bases). The V end was cut by 2 bases, the J end by 0 bases, with 8 bases between. The CDR3 covers 15 residues. Per the germline V gene, CDR1 is MNHEY and CDR2 is SMNVEV (reference sequence). This chain's CDR3 is CASSLAGSSYNEQFF. CDR3 coding DNA: TGTGCCAGCAGTTTAGCGGGGAGCTCCTACAATGAGCAGTTCTTC.

This clonotype is labeled as medium-sized. CDR3: CASSVGTSAQPQHF. In DNA form, the CDR3 reads TGTGCCAGCAGCGTAGGGACCTCCGCTCAGCCCCAGCATTTT. The rearrangement links TRBV9 to TRBJ1-5; D remains ambiguous. Deletions cut 0 bases from V and 6 bases from J, with 10 bases between. Looked up from germline, CDR1 is SGDLS and CDR2 is YYNGEE. This CDR3 has 14 amino acids.

Sample share makes this clonotype large. This CDR3 is CASSRRLRQGAIHEQYF. DNA for the CDR3: TGTGCCAGCAGTCGCCGCCTAAGACAGGGGGCGATCCACGAGCAGTACTTC. The gene calls are TRBV6-8 and TRBJ2-7; the match to TRBD1 covers 10 bases. V was clipped by 5 bases and J by 5 bases; unmatched bases: 15. This CDR3 spans 17 amino acids. The germline gives CDR1 MNHGY, CDR2 SAAAGT.

This clonotype is classed as medium-sized. The chain employs TRBV27 and TRBJ2-5; D may match TRBD1 or TRBD2 (5 bases each). The V and J ends lost 0 bases and 7 bases respectively, with 12 bases between them. CDR1 and CDR2 (germline): MNHEY, SMNVEV (reference sequence). This CDR3 spans 14 amino acids. CDR3 region: CASSLSQARGTQYF. DNA for the CDR3: TGTGCCAGCAGTTTATCCCAGGCGAGGGGGACCCAGTACTTC.

This clonotype is termed large (0.1 to 1%). The CDR3 region is CASSSSGRKNYGYTF. CDR3 nucleotides: TGTGCCAGCAGTTCATCCGGACGGAAGAACTATGGCTACACCTTC. This chain links TRBV6-1 with TRBJ1-2, with D hard to call. Between the trimmed V and J ends, which lost 5 bases and 2 bases, there was a span of 15 bases. The CDR3 runs 15 residues. Germline CDR1 MNHNS, CDR2 SASEGT.

In its sample, this clonotype is medium-sized. V gene TRBV2 combines with J gene TRBJ1-2, with 9 bases identical to TRBD1. The germline V gene encodes CDR1 SNHLY and CDR2 FYNNEI. The CDR3 extends over 13 amino acids. Trimming cost V 4 bases and J 8 bases; bases outside gene matches: 5. CDR3 nucleotides: TGTGCCAGCAGTGGGGACAGGGCGAGCGGCTACACCTTC. Translating it yields CASSGDRASGYTF.

CDR3 residues: CASLATGGQTQYF. In nucleotides, the CDR3 is TGTGCCAGCCTTGCAACGGGGGGGCAGACCCAGTACTTC. The rearrangement links TRBV6-5 to TRBJ2-5; 8 bases agree with TRBD2. From germline, CDR1 is MNHEY and CDR2 SVGAGI. Losses at the gene ends were 8 bases for V and 6 bases for J; bases not matched to a gene: 8. This CDR3 is 13 amino acids long.

The chain carries TRBV28 and TRBJ2-3; 12 positions match TRBD2. Looked up from germline, CDR1 is MDHEN and CDR2 is SYDVKM. The J segment lost 3 bases and the V segment lost 7 bases, leaving 8 bases of the junction unmatched. CDR3 length: 16 amino acids. CDR3 sequence (DNA): TGTGCCAGCAAGACGCTAGCGGGGGGGGGGACAGATACGCAGTATTTT. This gives the protein CASKTLAGGGTDTQYF.

Details on this clonotype: Sequence at one end of the junction differs from germline and may be a read error. The V call is TRBV2, the J call TRBJ1-2, with D hard to call. Germline values: CDR1 SNHLY, CDR2 FYNNEI. The CDR3 length is 13 residues. The CDR3 sequence is CASSTELNYGYTF. As DNA, the CDR3 is TGTGCCAGCAGTACTGAGCTTAACTATGGCTACACATTC.

Within the sample, this clonotype is medium-sized. The rearrangement joins TRBV11-3 to TRBJ2-3, with TRBD2 matching over 8 bases. The V gene's germline CDR1 is SGHNT and CDR2 YENEEA. The CDR3 is 17 residues long. J lost 3 bases, V lost 4 bases, and 12 bases had no gene match. The CDR3, as DNA: TGTGCCAGCAGCTCCCGCCTTGGAGCGGGGGAGACAGATACGCAGTATTTT. It codes for CASSSRLGAGETDTQYF.

This clonotype was seen at least ten times. The V gene is TRBV7-3, the J gene TRBJ2-2; D unclear. Germline CDR1 SGHTA, CDR2 FQGTGA. Trimming cost V 3 bases and J 0 bases, with 8 bases left between them. The CDR3 is made up of 15 amino acids. CDR3 loop: CASSFGPANTGELFF. In DNA, the CDR3 is TGTGCCAGCAGCTTCGGGCCCGCGAACACCGGGGAGCTGTTTTTT.

This clonotype is medium-sized by share. This chain connects TRBV6-2 or TRBV6-3 to TRBJ2-2; perhaps D is TRBD1 or TRBD2 (5 bases each). This CDR3 contains 16 residues. Trimming shortened V by 6 bases and J by 3 bases, and 17 bases separated the two germline ends. Germline V gene sequence: CDR1 MNHEY, CDR2 SVGEGT. In DNA form, the CDR3 reads TGTGCCAGCAGCCCAGTTTGGGGGTCTTACACCGGGGAGCTGTTTTTT. Amino acid sequence: CASSPVWGSYTGELFF.